The table lists the clone carrying this T cell receptor (beta chain) with a few counts. No antigen is known for it. This table comes from immunoSEQ multiplex PCR, and its TCRdb copy is limited to in-frame clones, with some not included. The repertoire has tens of thousands of clones, more than 75% of them found once; the top ten carry around 15%. The unexposed donors gave CD4+ T cells in about 2011-2018, prior to COVID-19. The cells were cultured for roughly 11 days before CD4+ T cells were isolated. As cell numbers allowed, unexposed-donor CD4+ T cells faced SARS-CoV-2 S/N and four cold-coronavirus spikes. Cultures received half-medium IL-2 refreshes on days 3 and 7. This record comes from a study of CD4 T cells in relation to SARS-CoV-2 and coronaviruses. Study-level results: No crossreactivity against non-spike viral proteins was tested here. In roughly 60% of donors, memory CD4+ clonotypes crossrecognized SARS-CoV-2 and at least one common cold coronavirus spike.

In germline, CDR1 is LNHDA, CDR2 SQIVND (reference sequence). Germline trimming cut 9 bases from V and 5 bases from J; bases unmatched to any gene: 16. This CDR3 spans 15 amino acids. V gene TRBV19 combines with J gene TRBJ2-7, with 7 bases that match TRBD1. Sequences were obtained from CD4+ T cells from PBMCs, cultured in vitro. This clonotype was sampled from a human donor in good health. CDR3 nucleotides: TGTGCCAGGGGGATAAACAAGACAGGGTTGGACGAGCAGTACTTC. This codes for CARGINKTGLDEQYF.